The T cell receptor beta chain under discussion was sequenced for a study of regulatory T cells in long-lasting Graves disease. As for the study in general: Duration of antithyroid drug therapy among newly diagnosed Graves' patients was under 3 months.

This clonotype was counted ten times or more. The sample's time point: newly diagnosed GD, antithyroid drugs for less than 3 months. Preparation of the TCR library used RNA extracted from PBMCs. Both iRepertoire HTBI primers and Arm-PCR of CDR3 regions were used to build the TCR beta libraries. In the original analysis: Identification yielded 60 or so TRBV and 13 to 15 TRBJ segments across samples. In TCRdb, the multiplex PCR reads were re-called with MiXCR into one record per CDR3 protein. These V and J calls derive from TCRdb rather than the authors' analysis. This sample carries 500,000 or so distinct CDR3 sequences, 14% of them seen once, and the ten largest clones take around a sixth. CDR1 is SEHNR and CDR2 is FQNEAQ in the germline V gene (reference sequence). The length of the CDR3 is 12 residues. With 4 bases removed from V and 12 bases from J, the gap between germline ends came to 14 bases.

These data were likewise used in another study, on T cells in Graves' hyperthyroidism and ophthalmopathy. According to that study: Clinical symptoms, serum thyroxine and TRAb, thyroid ultrasound and orbital computed tomography together formed the diagnostic basis.

This clonotype was sampled from a woman between 50 and 59 years old with Graves disease. Sequences were derived from peripheral blood mononuclear cells (PBMCs), sampled at new diagnosis, from a patient treated with antithyroid drugs. This rearrangement joins TRBV7-9 to TRBJ2-3; possibly TRBD1 or TRBD2 for D (5 bases each). The DNA for the CDR3 is TGTGCCAGCAGCTACCCGCCGGGACCCCAGTATTTT. Translating it yields CASSYPPGPQYF.